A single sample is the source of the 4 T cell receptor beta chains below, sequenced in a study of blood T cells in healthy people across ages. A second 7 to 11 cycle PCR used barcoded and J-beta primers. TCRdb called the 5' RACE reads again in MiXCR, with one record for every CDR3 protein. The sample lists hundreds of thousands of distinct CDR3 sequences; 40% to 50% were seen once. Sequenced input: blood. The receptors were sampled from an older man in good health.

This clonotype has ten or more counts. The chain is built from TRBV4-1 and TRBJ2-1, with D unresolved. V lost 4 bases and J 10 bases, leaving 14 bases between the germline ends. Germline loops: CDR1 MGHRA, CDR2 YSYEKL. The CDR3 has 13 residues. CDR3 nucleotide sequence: TGCGCCAGCAGCCGGAGTGTAGCCCCCGAGCAGTTCTTC. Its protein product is CASSRSVAPEQFF.

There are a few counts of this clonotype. CDR3 loop: CASSILGEQYF. CDR3 nucleotide sequence: TGTGCCAGCAGTATCCTGGGCGAGCAGTACTTC. The V call is TRBV6-2 or TRBV6-3, the J call TRBJ2-7; D is uncertain. CDR1 and CDR2 from the germline V gene are MNHEY and SVGEGT. V shed 5 bases and J shed 6 bases, with 8 bases lying between them. The length of the CDR3 is 11 residues.

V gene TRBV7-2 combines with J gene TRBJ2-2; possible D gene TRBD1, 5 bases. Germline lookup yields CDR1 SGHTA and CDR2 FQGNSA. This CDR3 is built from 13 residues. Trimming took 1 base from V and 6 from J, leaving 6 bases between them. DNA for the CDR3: TGTGCCAGCAGCTTAGAACAGGCCGGGGAGCTGTTTTTT. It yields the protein CASSLEQAGELFF.

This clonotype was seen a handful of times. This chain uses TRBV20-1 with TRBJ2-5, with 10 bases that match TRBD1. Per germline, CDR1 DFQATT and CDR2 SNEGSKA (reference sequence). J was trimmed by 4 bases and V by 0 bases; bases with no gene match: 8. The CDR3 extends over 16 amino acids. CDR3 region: CSARDPGQGGAETQYF. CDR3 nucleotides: TGCAGTGCTAGAGACCCCGGACAGGGGGGGGCAGAGACCCAGTACTTC.